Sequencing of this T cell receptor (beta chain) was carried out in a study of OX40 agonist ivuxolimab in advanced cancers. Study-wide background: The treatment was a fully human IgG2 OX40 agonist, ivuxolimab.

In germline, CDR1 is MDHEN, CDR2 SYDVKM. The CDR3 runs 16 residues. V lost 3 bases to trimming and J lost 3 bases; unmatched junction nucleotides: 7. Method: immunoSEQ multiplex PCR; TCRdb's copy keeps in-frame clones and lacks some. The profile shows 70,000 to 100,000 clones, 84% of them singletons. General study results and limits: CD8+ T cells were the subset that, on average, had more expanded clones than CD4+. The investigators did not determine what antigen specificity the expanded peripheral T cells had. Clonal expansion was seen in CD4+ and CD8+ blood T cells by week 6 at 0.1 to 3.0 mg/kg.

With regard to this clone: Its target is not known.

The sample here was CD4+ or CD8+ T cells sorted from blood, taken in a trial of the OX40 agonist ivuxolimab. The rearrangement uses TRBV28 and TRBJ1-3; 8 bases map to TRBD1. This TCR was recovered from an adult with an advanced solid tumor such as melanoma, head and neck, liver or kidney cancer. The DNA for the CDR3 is TGTGCCAGCAGTTTCCCAGCAGGGGGCCGTGGAAACACCATATATTTT. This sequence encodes CASSFPAGGRGNTIYF.